A selection of T cell receptor beta chains follows, all from one sample in a study of breast tumors, draining lymph nodes, adjacent tissues. One entry per CDR3 protein results from TCRdb running MiXCR on the multiplex PCR reads. The sample records about 200,000 distinct CDR3 sequences, 25% to 40% being singletons. Sequencing was done on a sample of axillary lymph node tissue. The source is a female donor with breast cancer. Some clones in this sample may be carry-over from other donors' samples. Each CDR3 is given with its conserved first and last residue. Each record gives: V gene, D gene, clone size, J gene, CDR3 length, CDR3 protein, CDR3 DNA. A D gene is named only where the DNA matches it firmly. Clone size is given for some rows only: seen once, a few or many times, or a class if the clone is expanded.

v_call: TRBV9; d_call: TRBD1; clone_size: -; j_call: TRBJ1-2; cdr3_length: 14; cdr3_aa: CASSVGTGGDGYPF; cdr3_nt: TGTGCCAGCAGCGTAGGAACAGGGGGCGATGGCTACCCCTTC
v_call: TRBV7-8; d_call: -; clone_size: -; j_call: TRBJ2-3; cdr3_length: 20; cdr3_aa: CASSFYICSAPSWSTDTQYF; cdr3_nt: -
v_call: TRBV7-9; d_call: -; clone_size: -; j_call: TRBJ1-5; cdr3_length: 13; cdr3_aa: CASSLTSLETQHF; cdr3_nt: TGTGCCAGCAGCTTGACTAGCCTAGAGACCCAGCATTTT
v_call: TRBV4-2; d_call: -; clone_size: many; j_call: TRBJ2-1; cdr3_length: 16; cdr3_aa: CASSQETRDSYNEQFF; cdr3_nt: TGTGCCAGCAGCCAAGAAACTAGGGACTCCTACAATGAGCAGTTCTTC
v_call: TRBV7-9; d_call: TRBD2; clone_size: many; j_call: TRBJ2-1; cdr3_length: 15; cdr3_aa: CASRHGGTRNNEQFF; cdr3_nt: TGTGCCAGCAGACACGGAGGGACTAGGAACAATGAGCAGTTCTTC
v_call: TRBV6-1; d_call: -; clone_size: many; j_call: TRBJ2-7; cdr3_length: 13; cdr3_aa: CASKRSNSYEQYF; cdr3_nt: TGTGCCAGCAAAAGGTCAAACTCCTACGAGCAGTACTTC
v_call: TRBV4-1; d_call: TRBD1; clone_size: many; j_call: TRBJ1-4; cdr3_length: 16; cdr3_aa: CASSPGPGQGNEKLFF; cdr3_nt: TGCGCCAGCAGCCCAGGGCCGGGACAGGGAAATGAAAAACTGTTTTTT
v_call: TRBV2; d_call: -; clone_size: many; j_call: TRBJ2-2; cdr3_length: 15; cdr3_aa: CASSAGARNTGELFF; cdr3_nt: TGTGCCAGCAGTGCGGGGGCCCGGAACACCGGGGAGCTGTTTTTT
v_call: TRBV18; d_call: -; clone_size: many; j_call: TRBJ2-5; cdr3_length: 14; cdr3_aa: CASSPRGIQETQYF; cdr3_nt: TGTGCCAGCTCACCACGGGGCATCCAAGAGACCCAGTACTTC
v_call: TRBV28; d_call: TRBD1; clone_size: -; j_call: TRBJ2-7; cdr3_length: 14; cdr3_aa: CASRQGQGARKQYF; cdr3_nt: TGTGCCAGCCGGCAAGGGCAGGGGGCGAGGAAGCAGTACTTC
v_call: TRBV4-2; d_call: -; clone_size: many; j_call: TRBJ1-2; cdr3_length: 14; cdr3_aa: CASSQDRDLYGYTF; cdr3_nt: TGTGCCAGCAGCCAAGATAGAGACCTCTATGGCTACACCTTC
v_call: TRBV29-1; d_call: -; clone_size: -; j_call: TRBJ1-6; cdr3_length: 15; cdr3_aa: CSVEAGGPTSSPLHF; cdr3_nt: TGCAGCGTTGAAGCGGGAGGGCCTACGAGTTCACCCCTCCACTTT
v_call: TRBV6-2/TRBV6-3; d_call: TRBD2; clone_size: many; j_call: TRBJ2-1; cdr3_length: 15; cdr3_aa: CASSQAGVNYNEQFF; cdr3_nt: TGTGCCAGCAGTCAAGCGGGAGTAAACTACAATGAGCAGTTCTTC
v_call: TRBV7-8; d_call: -; clone_size: -; j_call: TRBJ2-3; cdr3_length: 14; cdr3_aa: CASSLGGSYNEQYF; cdr3_nt: TGTGCCAGCAGCTTGGGGGGCTCCTACAATGAGCAGTATTTT
v_call: TRBV5-1; d_call: TRBD1; clone_size: many; j_call: TRBJ2-2; cdr3_length: 15; cdr3_aa: CASSSGTGAAGELFF; cdr3_nt: TGCGCCAGCAGCTCCGGGACAGGGGCCGCCGGGGAGCTGTTTTTT
v_call: TRBV20-1; d_call: TRBD2; clone_size: many; j_call: TRBJ2-3; cdr3_length: 13; cdr3_aa: CSATGGLTDTQYF; cdr3_nt: TGCAGTGCTACGGGAGGGCTCACAGATACGCAGTATTTT
v_call: TRBV18; d_call: -; clone_size: many; j_call: TRBJ2-1; cdr3_length: 13; cdr3_aa: CASQVGRDTEQFF; cdr3_nt: TGTGCCAGCCAGGTGGGGAGAGACACTGAGCAGTTCTTC